A selection of T cell receptor beta chains follows, all from one sample in a study of T cell responses to AZD1222 COVID-19 vaccine. Repertoires were generated with immunoSEQ multiplex PCR, while TCRdb's copy carries only in-frame clones and drops some. This table has more than 110,000 clones, 90% appearing once. The specimen was peripheral blood, collected on day 0 of AZD1222 vaccination. All receptors derive from an adult in good health. CDR3s include the opening cysteine and the closing phenylalanine or tryptophan. D genes are given only for firm matches. Only some rows state a clone size, as once, few, many or a class for expanded clones.

>-|-|TRBV18|TRBJ1-2
CASSPGGYGYTF
TGTGCCAGCTCACCTGGAGGGTATGGCTACACCTTC
>-|-|TRBV11-2|TRBJ2-4
CASSPSPGPSGIQYF
TGTGCCAGCAGCCCTTCTCCCGGGCCCAGCGGCATTCAGTACTTC
>-|-|TRBV7-6|TRBJ2-1
CASSPRPRDNEQFF
TGTGCCAGCAGCCCTCGGCCTAGGGACAATGAGCAGTTCTTC
>-|-|TRBV30|TRBJ1-1
CAWTRTAYTEAFF
TGTGCCTGGACCAGGACAGCCTACACTGAAGCTTTCTTT
>-|-|TRBV4-1|TRBJ1-4
CASSQDERGGKEKLFF
TGCGCCAGCAGCCAAGATGAAAGGGGCGGGAAGGAAAAACTGTTTTTT
>TRBD1|-|TRBV27|TRBJ1-6
CASSSRGRSPLHF
TGTGCCAGCAGTAGCAGGGGGCGTTCACCCCTCCACTTT
>-|-|TRBV6-5|TRBJ1-3
CASRTTGRANTIYF
TGTGCCAGCAGAACCACAGGGAGGGCCAACACCATATATTTT
>-|once|TRBV30|TRBJ2-1
CAWDSLSYNEQFF
TGTGCCTGGGACTCACTCTCCTACAATGAGCAGTTCTTC
>-|-|TRBV4-3|TRBJ1-2
CASSQVVGRFYGYTF
TGCGCCAGCAGCCAAGTTGTGGGGCGATTCTATGGCTACACCTTC
>-|-|TRBV12-5|TRBJ1-1
CASGLGVNTEAFF
TGTGCTAGTGGGTTAGGGGTTAACACTGAAGCTTTCTTT
>TRBD1|-|TRBV24-1|TRBJ2-2
CATKDRGTGELFF
TGTGCCACCAAAGACAGGGGGACCGGGGAGCTGTTTTTT
>-|-|TRBV6-5|TRBJ2-7
CASSLGRMSYEQYF
TGTGCCAGCAGTTTAGGACGGATGTCCTACGAGCAGTACTTC
>-|-|TRBV7-9|TRBJ2-5
CASTSYGLQETQYF
TGTGCCAGCACCTCTTATGGTCTGCAAGAGACCCAGTACTTC
>TRBD1|-|TRBV3-1/TRBV3-2|TRBJ2-7
CASSQDLGTASYEQYF
TGTGCCAGCAGCCAAGATTTAGGGACAGCCTCCTACGAGCAGTACTTC
>-|-|TRBV14|TRBJ1-2
CASSQGLRGTNYGYTF
TGTGCCAGCAGCCAAGGGTTGAGGGGAACTAACTATGGCTACACCTTC
>-|once|TRBV13|TRBJ1-2
CASSFPGRVYGYTF
TGTGCCAGCAGCTTCCCCGGACGGGTATATGGCTACACCTTC
>TRBD2|-|TRBV7-2|TRBJ2-7
CASSLIGGSTPEQYF
TGTGCCAGCAGCTTAATTGGCGGGAGCACCCCCGAGCAGTACTTC
>TRBD1|-|TRBV5-6|TRBJ2-7
CASSSGTGVYEQYF
TGTGCCAGCAGCTCCGGGACAGGGGTCTACGAGCAGTACTTC
>-|-|TRBV10-1|TRBJ2-3
CASSESSRASRSTDTQYF
TGCGCCAGCAGTGAGTCCTCGAGGGCTAGCCGCTCCACAGATACGCAGTATTTT
>-|-|TRBV5-6|TRBJ1-5
CASSHGAGDSNQPQHF
TGTGCCAGCAGTCACGGGGCAGGCGATAGCAATCAGCCCCAGCATTTT
>-|-|TRBV2|TRBJ2-2
CASSEGSNTGELFF
TGTGCCAGCAGTGAAGGGTCGAACACCGGGGAGCTGTTTTTT
>-|-|TRBV21-1|TRBJ1-6
CASSKACTSPLHF
TGTGCCAGCAGCAAAGCGTGCACCTCACCCCTCCACTTT
>TRBD2|few|TRBV9|TRBJ2-7
CASSASLAGGAYEQYF
TGTGCCAGCAGCGCTTCACTAGCGGGGGGCGCCTACGAGCAGTACTTC
>-|-|TRBV19|TRBJ1-1
CASSINSNTEAFF
TGTGCCAGTAGTATCAATTCGAACACTGAAGCTTTCTTT
>-|-|TRBV5-5|TRBJ2-1
CASSSGATQFF
TGTGCCAGCAGCTCTGGCGCCACCCAGTTCTTC
>TRBD2|-|TRBV11-2|TRBJ2-7
CASSLEPSGAYEQYF
TGTGCCAGCAGCTTAGAACCTAGCGGGGCCTACGAGCAGTACTTC
>-|once|TRBV18|TRBJ1-1
CASSPGRLSNTEAFF
TGTGCCAGCTCACCCGGGCGACTTTCAAACACTGAAGCTTTCTTT
>TRBD2|-|TRBV9|TRBJ2-1
CASSVGVLAGVGFGNEQFF
TGTGCCAGCAGCGTAGGAGTGCTAGCGGGAGTAGGGTTTGGCAATGAGCAGTTCTTC
>-|-|TRBV25-1|TRBJ1-5
CASEGLGSNQPQHF
TGTGCCAGCGAGGGACTGGGGAGCAATCAGCCCCAGCATTTT
>TRBD1|-|TRBV4-2|TRBJ1-3
CASSPRQGDGNTIYF
TGTGCCAGCAGCCCCAGGCAGGGGGATGGAAACACCATATATTTT
>-|-|TRBV19|TRBJ2-3
CASSISGSTDTQYF
TGTGCCAGTAGTATTTCCGGAAGCACAGATACGCAGTATTTT
>TRBD2|-|TRBV7-2|TRBJ2-3
CASSSVAGSSDTQYF
TGTGCCAGCAGCTCGGTAGCGGGAAGTTCAGATACGCAGTATTTT
>-|-|TRBV2|TRBJ1-2
CASSGIGQGYGYTF
TGTGCCAGCAGTGGTATTGGACAAGGCTATGGCTACACCTTC
>-|once|TRBV7-9|TRBJ2-2
CALTSTGELFF
TGTGCCCTGACTTCCACCGGGGAGCTGTTTTTT
>-|-|TRBV30|TRBJ1-2
CAWSSGFENYGYTF
TGTGCCTGGAGTTCGGGATTTGAAAACTATGGCTACACCTTC
>-|-|TRBV23-1|TRBJ2-7
CANRDFPTGSSYEQYF
TGCGCCAACAGGGACTTCCCTACAGGCAGCTCCTACGAGCAGTACTTC
>-|-|TRBV28|TRBJ1-6
CASRPGGVRSPLHF
TGTGCCAGCCGGCCGGGGGGGGTTAGGTCACCCCTCCACTTT
>-|-|TRBV27|TRBJ2-7
CASSPRTASYEQYF
TGTGCCAGCAGTCCCCGGACGGCCTCCTACGAGCAGTACTTC
>TRBD2|-|TRBV6-2/TRBV6-3|TRBJ2-1
CASSSGSGFLGEQFF
TGTGCCAGCAGCAGCGGGAGTGGGTTTCTCGGTGAGCAGTTCTTC
>-|-|TRBV4-2|TRBJ1-3
CASSQDRSNTIYF
TGTGCCAGCAGCCAAGATCGGTCCAACACCATATATTTT
>TRBD2|-|TRBV11-3|TRBJ2-2
CASSLLRLAGVSGELFF
TGTGCCAGCAGCTTATTACGACTAGCGGGAGTTAGCGGGGAGCTGTTTTTT
>TRBD1|-|TRBV14|TRBJ2-3
CASSSRTGGAGTQYF
TGTGCCAGCAGCAGTAGGACAGGGGGAGCGGGTACGCAGTATTTT
>TRBD1|-|TRBV19|TRBJ1-4
CASSTDRRVEKLFF
TGTGCCAGTAGTACGGACAGGAGGGTAGAAAAACTGTTTTTT
>-|-|TRBV12-3/TRBV12-4|TRBJ2-7
CASSRPNPYEQYF
TGTGCCAGCAGTAGACCCAACCCCTACGAGCAGTACTTC
>TRBD2|-|TRBV9|TRBJ2-3
CASSVDGGGTDTQYF
TGTGCCAGCAGCGTAGATGGGGGGGGCACAGATACGCAGTATTTT
>TRBD2|-|TRBV5-6|TRBJ2-7
CASSLDWLSGRYEQYF
TGTGCCAGCAGCTTGGATTGGCTTAGCGGGAGGTACGAGCAGTACTTC
>-|once|TRBV5-1|TRBJ1-1
CASSVSGRPEAFF
TGCGCCAGCAGTGTGTCGGGTCGGCCTGAAGCTTTCTTT
>TRBD2|-|TRBV4-3|TRBJ2-7
CASSQDYTSGTYEQYF
TGCGCCAGCAGCCAAGATTACACTAGCGGGACCTACGAGCAGTACTTC
>-|-|TRBV9|TRBJ2-5
CASSVSPGVGGQETQYF
TGTGCCAGCAGCGTATCCCCGGGAGTGGGGGGACAAGAGACCCAGTACTTC
>-|-|TRBV25-1|TRBJ1-3
CASSDRAGNTIYF
TGTGCCAGCAGTGACAGAGCTGGAAACACCATATATTTT
>TRBD1|few|TRBV15|TRBJ1-2
CATSPRTGATLNYGYTF
TGTGCCACCAGTCCTCGGACAGGGGCTACACTAAACTATGGCTACACCTTC
>-|-|TRBV5-4|TRBJ1-1
CASSKETNTEAFF
TGTGCCAGCAGTAAAGAAACGAACACTGAAGCTTTCTTT
>TRBD2|-|TRBV10-3|TRBJ2-3
CAIRGLARDTQYF
TGTGCCATCCGGGGACTAGCGCGGGATACGCAGTATTTT
>-|-|TRBV27|TRBJ1-6
CASSLGTANSPLHF
TGTGCCAGCAGTTTAGGGACTGCTAATTCACCCCTCCACTTT
>-|-|TRBV19|TRBJ2-1
CASSKFGGTNNEQFF
TGTGCCAGTAGTAAGTTTGGGGGCACCAACAATGAGCAGTTCTTC
>-|-|TRBV6-4|TRBJ1-2
CASSERTQGYGYTF
TGTGCCAGCAGTGAACGGACACAGGGCTATGGCTACACCTTC
>-|-|TRBV29-1|TRBJ1-2
CSVDDRHYGYTF
TGCAGCGTTGATGACAGACACTATGGCTACACCTTC
>-|-|TRBV7-3|TRBJ2-1
CASSLTGLRGNEQFF
TGTGCCAGCAGCCTTACGGGTCTCCGGGGGAATGAGCAGTTCTTC
>-|-|TRBV24-1|TRBJ2-1
CATRPGTVGNEQFF
TGTGCCACCAGACCCGGGACGGTGGGGAATGAGCAGTTCTTC
>-|-|TRBV30|TRBJ2-7
CAWTRVPSAYEQYF
TGTGCCTGGACCAGGGTCCCATCGGCATACGAGCAGTACTTC